The 26 T cell receptor beta chains given below trace back to one sample, sequenced in a study of vaccination and CD4 T cells after COVID-19. Their antigen targets remain unknown. Sequenced with the Oncomine TCR Beta short-read assay was DNA taken from cultured CD4+ T cells. One entry per CDR3 protein, called by TCRdb with MiXCR from the PCR reads. Among some 16,000 distinct CDR3 sequences listed, about 52% were seen once. Noted treatment: approximately 9-day PBMC culture with coronavirus spike peptide pools or control peptides (ViraFEST assay). Sample: CD4+ T cells from blood, cultured in vitro, taken before SARS-CoV-2 vaccination. These receptors originate from a human donor who had recovered from COVID-19.

Only a few counts were recorded for this clonotype. The chain joins TRBV6-5 to TRBJ1-2; no clear D gene. CDR3 length equals 15 residues. The V gene lost 4 bases and the J gene lost 4 bases, with 16 bases spanning the gap. The V gene's germline CDR1 is MNHEY and CDR2 SVGAGI. The CDR3, as DNA: TGTGCCAGCAGTTCCCCCGTTTCCGGGATCTATGGCTACACCTTC. Amino acid sequence: CASSSPVSGIYGYTF.

The J gene is TRBJ1-5, the V gene TRBV20-1; perhaps TRBD1 as D (6 bases). This CDR3 region has 13 residues. Trimming took 6 bases from V and 5 from J, leaving 14 bases between them. Germline-derived CDR1 and CDR2 are DFQATT and SNEGSKA (reference sequence). CDR3 in DNA: TGCAGTGCCTATACAGGGTTGGATCAGCCCCAGCATTTT. It translates to CSAYTGLDQPQHF.

Only a few counts were recorded for this clonotype. This chain links TRBV20-1 with TRBJ1-1; 9 nucleotides line up with TRBD1. The germline V gene has CDR1 DFQATT and CDR2 SNEGSKA (reference sequence). The trim removed 6 bases at V and 4 bases at J, leaving 6 bases unmatched. The CDR3 spans 13 residues. The CDR3 DNA reads as TGCAGTGCCGCGGGACAGGGTAGCACTGAAGCTTTCTTT. Its translation: CSAAGQGSTEAFF.

The V call is TRBV5-4, the J call TRBJ2-5; D perhaps matches TRBD1 (6 bases). The germline V gene encodes CDR1 SGHNT and CDR2 YYREEE (reference sequence). CDR3 length: 14 amino acids. The V end lost 1 base, the J end lost 5 bases, and 12 bases lay between the germline ends. The CDR3 is CASSLTRGQETQYF. Written as DNA, the CDR3 is TGTGCCAGCAGCTTGACCAGGGGCCAGGAGACCCAGTACTTC.

J is TRBJ1-1 and V is TRBV5-4; 7 positions match TRBD1. Looked up from germline, CDR1 is SGHNT and CDR2 is YYREEE (reference sequence). The CDR3 length is 16 residues. Trimming at V came to 0 bases and at J to 12 bases, leaving 17 bases not matched to a gene. Here the CDR3 DNA reads TGTGCCAGCAGCTTGGAGGGGGCGGAGGCGGGACAGCCGCCTTTCTTT. Translated, it gives CASSLEGAEAGQPPFF.

This clonotype has a handful of counts. J is TRBJ1-1 and V is TRBV6-1, with D unclear. CDR3 length: 13 residues. The germline gives CDR1 MNHNS, CDR2 SASEGT. The V end lost 8 bases, the J end lost 5 bases, and 15 bases lay between the germline ends. The CDR3 here is CASLAGPGTEAFF. CDR3 in DNA: TGTGCCAGCTTGGCAGGCCCGGGGACTGAAGCTTTCTTT.

The V call is TRBV2, the J call TRBJ1-2; TRBD1 matches 8 bases. The CDR3 loop spans 14 amino acids. With V trimmed by 5 bases and J by 4 bases, 6 bases remained unmatched. CDR1 is SNHLY, CDR2 FYNNEI, per germline. CDR3 DNA: TGTGCCAGCAGTAGGACAGGGCCTGGCTATGGCTACACCTTC. Its protein is CASSRTGPGYGYTF.

This clonotype was seen a few times. This chain connects TRBV7-2 to TRBJ1-6; the D gene is possibly TRBD1 (6 bases). Trimming removed 5 bases at V and 4 bases at J, with 21 bases between. Germline values: CDR1 SGHTA, CDR2 FQGNSA. The CDR3 sequence is 18 residues long. Here the CDR3 DNA reads TGTGCCAGCAGCACGGGGACCGGGGGCAGGAGTTATAATTCACCCCTCCACTTT. Translated, it gives CASSTGTGGRSYNSPLHF.

This clonotype was seen once. The chain couples TRBV27 to TRBJ1-1; 8 bases match TRBD1. The CDR3 runs 17 residues. Germline CDR1 is MNHEY and CDR2 is SMNVEV (reference sequence). J gave up 3 bases and V 3 bases, and 12 bases lay outside the gene matches. CDR3 sequence: CASSFFGQGARDTEAFF. Written as DNA, the CDR3 is TGTGCCAGCAGTTTCTTCGGCCAGGGGGCGCGGGACACTGAAGCTTTCTTT.

This clonotype has just a few counts. The CDR3 bases are TGTGCCAGCAGGAACACTGAAGCTTTCTTT. This translates into CASRNTEAFF. The chain joins TRBV6-1 to TRBJ1-1; D ambiguous. CDR3 size: 10 residues. Germline values: CDR1 MNHNS, CDR2 SASEGT. Trimming removed 6 bases at V and 1 base at J, with 0 bases between.

The V and J genes are TRBV4-3 and TRBJ2-1; D is possibly TRBD2 (6 bases). Between the trimmed V and J ends, which lost 3 bases and 4 bases, there was a span of 10 bases. CDR1 is LGHNA and CDR2 is YSLEER in the germline V gene. This CDR3 is built from 14 residues. CDR3 DNA sequence: TGCGCCAGCAGCCAGGGGGGTCGATACAATGAGCAGTTCTTC. Translating gives CASSQGGRYNEQFF.

Only a few counts were recorded for this clonotype. The chain joins TRBV20-1 to TRBJ2-3; TRBD2 matches 13 bases. Germline V CDR1 and CDR2: DFQATT, SNEGSKA (reference sequence). The CDR3 is 15 amino acids. V trimming: 6 bases; J trimming: 3 bases; junction bases outside the gene matches: 6. As DNA, the CDR3 is TGCAGTGCAGGGACTAGCGGGAAGGGGACAGATACGCAGTATTTT. This sequence encodes CSAGTSGKGTDTQYF.

This clonotype was found a few times. The CDR3 sequence: CATSSGTGGGYGYTF. The CDR3 coding sequence is TGTGCCACCAGCAGTGGGACAGGGGGCGGCTATGGCTACACCTTC. The chain links TRBV15 to TRBJ1-2; 12 bases map to TRBD1. Germline values: CDR1 LNHNV, CDR2 YYDKDF (reference sequence). V shed 3 bases, J shed 4 bases, and the junction held 3 bases outside the gene matches. This CDR3 has 15 amino acids.

The table lists this clonotype with a count of one. The rearrangement links TRBV27 to TRBJ1-1; tentative D call: TRBD1 (5 bases). Trimming took 3 bases from V and 6 from J, leaving 26 bases between them. Germline assignment: CDR1 MNHEY and CDR2 SMNVEV (reference sequence). The CDR3 loop spans 18 amino acids. The CDR3 is CASSFLPRGRVIPAEAFF. CDR3 nucleotides: TGTGCCAGCAGTTTTCTGCCCCGGGGCAGGGTTATTCCCGCTGAAGCTTTCTTT.

V is TRBV11-3 and J is TRBJ1-2; a weak D match, TRBD1 (5 bases). The germline gives CDR1 SGHNT, CDR2 YENEEA. The CDR3 is 14 residues long. Trimming cost V 1 base and J 3 bases, with 9 bases left between them. The CDR3 loop is CASSLGDPYYGYTF. For the CDR3, the DNA is TGTGCCAGCAGCTTAGGGGACCCCTACTATGGCTACACCTTC.

The chain has TRBV10-3 and TRBJ2-1, with D perhaps matching TRBD1 (5 bases). Trimming shortened V by 4 bases and J by 8 bases, and 15 bases separated the two germline ends. CDR3 length: 14 residues. From germline, CDR1 is ENHRY and CDR2 SYGVKD. The CDR3 spells CAISGRVEGDEQFF. DNA for the CDR3: TGTGCCATCAGTGGCAGGGTGGAAGGCGATGAGCAGTTCTTC.

CDR3 sequence reads: CASSLGGASGSQETQYF. DNA for the CDR3: TGTGCCAGCAGCTTAGGGGGGGCTAGCGGGAGTCAAGAGACCCAGTACTTC. The chain is built from TRBV11-3 and TRBJ2-5; 10 bases are shared with TRBD2. This CDR3 spans 17 amino acids. Trimming cost V 1 base and J 2 bases; bases outside gene matches: 7. CDR1 is SGHNT, CDR2 YENEEA, per germline.

This clonotype has only a few counts. The rearrangement uses TRBV6-2 or TRBV6-3 and TRBJ1-2, with 9 bases that match TRBD1. CDR1 is MNHEY, CDR2 SVGEGT, per germline. Trimming cost V 5 bases and J 3 bases; bases outside gene matches: 10. CDR3 length equals 16 residues. The chain's CDR3 is CASSPPWDRVHYGYTF. DNA of the CDR3: TGTGCCAGCAGTCCGCCCTGGGACAGGGTTCACTATGGCTACACCTTC.

The chain links TRBV28 to TRBJ1-6, with 8 bases fitting TRBD1. V was clipped by 1 base and J by 10 bases; unmatched bases: 12. CDR1 is MDHEN and CDR2 is SYDVKM in the germline V gene. This CDR3 spans 17 amino acids. The DNA for the CDR3 is TGTGCCAGCAGTTTATTCTTCCGGCAGGGGGCTGGATCACCCCTCCACTTT. Its translation: CASSLFFRQGAGSPLHF.

The chain employs TRBV29-1 and TRBJ1-2, with 8 bases matching TRBD1. The CDR3 loop spans 21 amino acids. Trimming at V came to 4 bases and at J to 8 bases, leaving 33 bases not matched to a gene. Germline V gives CDR1 SQVTM, CDR2 ANQGSEA. In nucleotides, the CDR3 is TGCAGCGTTGGCGCAACGTTGAGGGGTCGTGACAGGGGATTGGTTGGCGGAGGCTACACCTTC. It yields the protein CSVGATLRGRDRGLVGGGYTF.

This clonotype showed up just a few times. The CDR3 nucleotides read TGTGCCAGCAGTTTTACAGGGGTGGATCAGCCCCAGCATTTT. Translating it yields CASSFTGVDQPQHF. The chain recombines TRBV12-3 or TRBV12-4 with TRBJ1-5; 7 bases are shared with TRBD1. V trimming: 3 bases; J trimming: 5 bases; junction bases outside the gene matches: 4. The CDR3 is 14 residues long.

This clonotype appeared a few times. This chain joins TRBV19 and TRBJ1-1; possibly TRBD1 for D (6 bases). The CDR3 contains 13 residues. Germline values: CDR1 LNHDA, CDR2 SQIVND (reference sequence). V lost 3 bases, J lost 8 bases, and 13 bases lay in between. CDR3 nucleotides: TGTGCCAGTAGTATCACAGGGCGGCCCGAAGCTTTCTTT. Encoded protein: CASSITGRPEAFF.

This chain uses TRBV28 with TRBJ1-1; TRBD1 is a possible D gene (6 bases). The V gene's germline CDR1 is MDHEN and CDR2 SYDVKM. V lost 7 bases to trimming and J lost 3 bases, with 18 bases between them. The CDR3 extends over 15 amino acids. CDR3 in DNA: TGTGCCAGCACCGCCCAAGGGGGTAGGTACACTGAAGCTTTCTTT. Its protein product is CASTAQGGRYTEAFF.

The rearrangement links TRBV5-5 to TRBJ1-6; weak D call: TRBD1 (5 bases). The CDR3 contains 14 residues. Trimming cost V 5 bases and J 7 bases, with 13 bases left between them. Germline V lookup: CDR1 SGHKS, CDR2 YYEKEE (reference sequence). The CDR3 protein is CASSRAGSNSPLHF. Written as DNA, the CDR3 is TGTGCCAGCAGTAGAGCAGGGTCCAATTCACCCCTCCACTTT.

The rearrangement joins TRBV29-1 to TRBJ1-1; 7 positions match TRBD1. Unmatched junction bases numbered 7, after V lost 4 bases and J lost 2 bases. The CDR3 loop spans 14 amino acids. Germline V lookup: CDR1 SQVTM, CDR2 ANQGSEA. CDR3 nucleotides: TGCAGCGTTGTAGGGGGCGCGGGAAACACTGAAGCTTTCTTT. The encoded protein is CSVVGGAGNTEAFF. The full variable domain, its missing parts supplied by reference TRBV29-1 and TRBJ1-1, is SAVISQKPSRDICQRGTSLTIQCQVDSQVTMMFWYRQQPGQSLTLIATANQGSEATYESGFVIDKFPISRPNLTFSTLTVSNMSPEDSSIYLCSVVGGAGNTEAFFGQGTRLTVV.

The chain carries TRBV6-5 and TRBJ1-2; D uncertain. Looked up from germline, CDR1 is MNHEY and CDR2 is SVGAGI. V was shortened by 0 bases and J by 8 bases, with 16 bases between the two germline ends. The CDR3 consists of 15 residues. CDR3 sequence: CASSYSPKGFRGYTF. The CDR3 bases are TGTGCCAGCAGTTACTCGCCCAAGGGTTTTCGCGGCTACACCTTC.